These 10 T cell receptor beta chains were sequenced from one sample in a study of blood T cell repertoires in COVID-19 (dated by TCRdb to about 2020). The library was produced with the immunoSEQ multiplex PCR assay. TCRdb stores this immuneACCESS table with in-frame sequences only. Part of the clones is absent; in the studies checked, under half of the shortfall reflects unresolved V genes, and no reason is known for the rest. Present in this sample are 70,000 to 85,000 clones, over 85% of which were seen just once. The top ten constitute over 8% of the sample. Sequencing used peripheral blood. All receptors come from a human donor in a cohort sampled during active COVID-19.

CDR3 loop: CASSGKGASGGNTGELFF. The DNA of the CDR3 is TGTGCCAGCAGCGGCAAGGGAGCTAGCGGGGGGAACACCGGGGAGCTGTTTTTT. The J gene is TRBJ2-2, the V gene TRBV7-2; 10 bases fit TRBD2. J lost 1 base, V lost 5 bases, and 10 bases had no gene match. Germline V gene lookup returns CDR1 SGHTA and CDR2 FQGNSA. The CDR3 spans 18 residues.

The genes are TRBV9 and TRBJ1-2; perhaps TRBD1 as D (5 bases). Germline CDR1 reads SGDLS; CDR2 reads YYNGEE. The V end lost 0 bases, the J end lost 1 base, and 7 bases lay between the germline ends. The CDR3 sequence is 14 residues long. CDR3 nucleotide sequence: TGTGCCAGCAGCGTAGTGGACAATAACTATGGCTACACCTTC. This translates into CASSVVDNNYGYTF.

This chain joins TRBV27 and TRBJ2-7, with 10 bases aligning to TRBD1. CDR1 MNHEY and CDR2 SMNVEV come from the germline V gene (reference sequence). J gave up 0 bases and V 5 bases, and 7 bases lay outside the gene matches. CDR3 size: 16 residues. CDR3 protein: CASSPRQGASSYEQYF. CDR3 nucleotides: TGTGCCAGCAGTCCTAGACAGGGGGCGAGCTCCTACGAGCAGTACTTC.

CDR3 in amino acids: CATSRDGGAYGYTF. The CDR3 DNA sequence: TGTGCCACCAGCAGAGACGGGGGAGCCTATGGCTACACCTTC. J is TRBJ1-2 and V is TRBV15; perhaps TRBD1 as D (5 bases). The germline gives CDR1 LNHNV, CDR2 YYDKDF (reference sequence). Trimming cost V 0 bases and J 4 bases, with 9 bases left between them. The CDR3 totals 14 residues.

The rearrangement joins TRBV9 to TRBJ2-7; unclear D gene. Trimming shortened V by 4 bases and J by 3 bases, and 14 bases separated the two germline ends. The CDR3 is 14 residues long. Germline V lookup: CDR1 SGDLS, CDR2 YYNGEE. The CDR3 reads CASSSSTGNYEQYF. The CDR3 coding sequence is TGTGCCAGCAGCTCTTCGACTGGTAACTACGAGCAGTACTTC. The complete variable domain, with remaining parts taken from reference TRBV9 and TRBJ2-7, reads DSGVTQTPKHLITATGQRVTLRCSPRSGDLSVYWYQQSLDQGLQFLIQYYNGEERAKGNILERFSAQQFPDLHSELNLSSLELGDSALYFCASSSSTGNYEQYFGPGTRLTVT.

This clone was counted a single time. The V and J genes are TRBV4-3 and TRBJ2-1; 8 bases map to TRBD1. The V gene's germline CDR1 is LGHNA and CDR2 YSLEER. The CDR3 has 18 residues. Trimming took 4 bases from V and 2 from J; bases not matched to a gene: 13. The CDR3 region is CASSRKPYQGATYNEQFF. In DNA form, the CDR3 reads TGCGCCAGCAGCCGAAAACCTTACCAGGGGGCCACCTACAATGAGCAGTTCTTC.

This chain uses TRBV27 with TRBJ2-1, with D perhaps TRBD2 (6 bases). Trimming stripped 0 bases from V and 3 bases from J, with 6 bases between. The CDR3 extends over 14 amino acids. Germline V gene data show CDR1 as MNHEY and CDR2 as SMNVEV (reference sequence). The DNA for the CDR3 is TGTGCCAGCAGTTTATCGCGGGGCTACAATGAGCAGTTCTTC. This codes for CASSLSRGYNEQFF.

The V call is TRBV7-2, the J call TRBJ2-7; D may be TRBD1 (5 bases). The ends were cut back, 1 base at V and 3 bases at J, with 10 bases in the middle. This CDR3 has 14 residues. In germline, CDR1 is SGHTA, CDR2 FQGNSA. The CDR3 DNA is TGTGCCAGCAGCTTAGAGGGCAGGGTCTACGAGCAGTACTTC. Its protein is CASSLEGRVYEQYF.

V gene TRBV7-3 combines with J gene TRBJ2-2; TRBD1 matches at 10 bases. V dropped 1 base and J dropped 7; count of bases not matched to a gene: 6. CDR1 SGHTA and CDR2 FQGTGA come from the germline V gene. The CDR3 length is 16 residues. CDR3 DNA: TGTGCCAGCAGCTTAAACCCGGGACAGGGGATCGGGGAGCTGTTTTTT. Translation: CASSLNPGQGIGELFF.

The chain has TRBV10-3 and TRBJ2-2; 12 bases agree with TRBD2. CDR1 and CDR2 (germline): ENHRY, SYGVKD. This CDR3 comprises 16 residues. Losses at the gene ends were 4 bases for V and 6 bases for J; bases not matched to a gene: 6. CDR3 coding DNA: TGTGCCATCAGTGCAAAACTAGCGGGAGGAGCCGGGGAGCTGTTTTTT. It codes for CAISAKLAGGAGELFF.